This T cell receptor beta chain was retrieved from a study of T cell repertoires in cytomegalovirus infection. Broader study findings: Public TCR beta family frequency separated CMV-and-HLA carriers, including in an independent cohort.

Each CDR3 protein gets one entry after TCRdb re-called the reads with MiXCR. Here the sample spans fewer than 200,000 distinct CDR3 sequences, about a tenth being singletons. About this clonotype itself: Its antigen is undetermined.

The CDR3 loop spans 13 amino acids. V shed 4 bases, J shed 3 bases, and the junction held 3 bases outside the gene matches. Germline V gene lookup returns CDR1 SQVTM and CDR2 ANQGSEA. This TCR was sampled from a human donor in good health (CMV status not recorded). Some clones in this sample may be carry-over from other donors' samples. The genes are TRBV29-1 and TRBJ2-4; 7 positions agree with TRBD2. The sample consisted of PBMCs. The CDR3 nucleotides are TGCAGCGTTGTCAGGGACTACAAAAACATTCAGTACTTC. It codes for CSVVRDYKNIQYF.